This is a list of T cell receptor beta chains from one sample in a study of T cell clonotyping in hematopoietic cell transplantation. TCRdb's table, derived via immunoSEQ multiplex PCR, lists solely in-frame clones and lacks some. The sample has nearly 9,500 clones, approximately 97% seen once. The sequenced sample was peripheral blood mononuclear cells, obtained 100 days after allogeneic stem cell transplant. The receptor set was obtained from a male patient aged 60-70 years who had an allogeneic stem cell transplant from a related donor, so the T cells may come from the graft donor. Some clones in this sample may be carry-over from other donors' samples. Each CDR3 is given with its conserved first and last residue. A D gene is named only where the DNA matches it firmly. Size is omitted from some rows. Given values are once, few, many or a class for expanded clones.

J | D | V | size | DNA | CDR3
TRBJ2-7 | TRBD1 | TRBV7-3 | - | TGTGCCAGCAGCATAGGGACAGGGAGTTACGAGCAGTACTTC | CASSIGTGSYEQYF
TRBJ1-1 | - | TRBV11-3 | - | TGTGCCAGCAGCTTAGATCGCTGGTTAACAGCCCACTTGAACACTGAAGCTTTCTTT | CASSLDRWLTAHLNTEAFF
TRBJ2-3 | - | TRBV7-9 | - | TGTGCCAGCAGCTTACATGAGGTTTCTACGCAGTATTTT | CASSLHEVSTQYF
TRBJ1-2 | - | TRBV28 | - | TGTGCCAGCAGCACGGGGGGGGTGGTCGGCTACACCTTC | CASSTGGVVGYTF
TRBJ2-7 | - | TRBV11-1 | - | TGTGCCAGCAGCTCAAAGTTCCGGACAGACGTCTCCTACGAGCAGTACTTC | CASSSKFRTDVSYEQYF
TRBJ2-3 | - | TRBV4-3 | - | TGCGCCAGCAGCCAAGTGGCGGGGAACACAGATACGCAGTATTTT | CASSQVAGNTDTQYF
TRBJ2-3 | TRBD1 | TRBV5-1 | - | TGCGCCAGCAGCTTTGCCGGGACAGGAGTTGCAGATACGCAGTATTTT | CASSFAGTGVADTQYF
TRBJ2-7 | TRBD2 | TRBV7-8 | - | TGTGCCAGCAGCTTTACTAGCGGGGGCCCTAGCTCCTACGAGCAGTACTTC | CASSFTSGGPSSYEQYF
TRBJ1-6 | - | TRBV7-9 | - | TGTGCCAGCAGCTTAATCCAGGGCAGTTATAATTCACCCCTCCACTTT | CASSLIQGSYNSPLHF
TRBJ1-1 | - | TRBV6-5 | - | TGTGCCAGCAGTTTACAGGCCTCGAACACTGAAGCTTTCTTT | CASSLQASNTEAFF
TRBJ2-5 | TRBD2 | TRBV11-2 | - | TGTGCCAGCAGCTTTCGCCGACTAGCGGGGGGCCAAGAGACCCAGTACTTC | CASSFRRLAGGQETQYF
TRBJ2-7 | - | TRBV9 | - | TGTGCCAGCAGCCAATACGGGGTCTTGGAGGAGCAGTACTTC | CASSQYGVLEEQYF
TRBJ2-6 | - | TRBV9 | - | TGTGCCAGCAGGGACTCCTCTGGGGCCAACGTCCTGACTTTC | CASRDSSGANVLTF
TRBJ2-7 | - | TRBV7-9 | - | TGTGCCAGCAGCCTCCCGGGACACTTACCCACCTACGAGCAGTACTTC | CASSLPGHLPTYEQYF
TRBJ2-2 | - | TRBV6-5 | once | TGTGCCAGCAGTTCCCCTAGGCCGAACACCGGGGAGCTGTTTTTT | CASSSPRPNTGELFF
TRBJ1-6 | - | TRBV28 | - | TGTGCCAGCAGTTTTCAGAGTTATAATTCACCCCTCCACTTT | CASSFQSYNSPLHF
TRBJ1-1 | - | TRBV30 | - | TGTGCGCGGGGTAGAGAAACTGAAGCTTTCTTT | CARGRETEAFF
TRBJ1-2 | - | TRBV18 | - | TGTGCCAGCTCATCCGGGACCAAAGACGGCTACACCTTC | CASSSGTKDGYTF
TRBJ2-3 | - | TRBV5-6 | - | TGTGCCAGCACGAGGTTAACAGATACGCAGTATTTT | CASTRLTDTQYF
TRBJ2-7 | - | TRBV7-9 | - | TGTGCCAGCAGTCCGACAAGTGGGGGATTGGAGCAGTACTTC | CASSPTSGGLEQYF
TRBJ1-3 | TRBD1 | TRBV29-1 | - | TGCAGCGTGAGACCGGGACAGTACTCTGAGGGGGCCATATATTTT | CSVRPGQYSEGAIYF
TRBJ2-1 | TRBD2 | TRBV5-1 | - | TGCGCCAGCAGCTGGCGGGGGGGTAGGGATGAGCAGTTCTTC | CASSWRGGRDEQFF